These 10 T cell receptor beta chains originate from one sample sequenced in a study of T cell repertoires in ileal Crohn's disease. The assay was immunoSEQ multiplex PCR, and TCRdb's table has in-frame clones only and misses some. The sample contains about 12,000 clones, 67% of which appear only once. Time point noted: neoterminal ileum biopsy at postoperative endoscopy, about 6 months after surgery. Sequenced: ileal tissue. The receptors come from an adult with Crohn's disease.

This clone ranks as medium-sized. This chain joins TRBV6-1 and TRBJ1-5; possible D gene TRBD1, 6 bases. CDR3 length: 15 residues. Trimming cost V 3 bases and J 6 bases, with 15 bases left between them. Per germline, CDR1 MNHNS and CDR2 SASEGT. The CDR3 DNA is TGTGCCAGCAGTGAGATAGCAGGGGTCGGTCAGCCCCAGCATTTT. Translation: CASSEIAGVGQPQHF.

This clone qualifies as medium-sized. The chain links TRBV6-6 to TRBJ2-3; no firm D call. CDR3 size: 12 residues. In germline, CDR1 is MNHNY, CDR2 SVGAGI (reference sequence). The ends were cut back, 0 bases at V and 6 bases at J, with 4 bases in the middle. For the CDR3, the DNA is TGTGCCAGCAGTTACTCGCCGGATACGCAGTATTTT. Translated: CASSYSPDTQYF.

The rearrangement joins TRBV30 to TRBJ2-5; tentative D call: TRBD2 (7 bases). The CDR3 loop spans 12 amino acids. Germline CDR1 reads GTSNPN; CDR2 reads SVGIG (reference sequence). V was trimmed by 7 bases and J by 5 bases, leaving 14 bases between them. CDR3: CASGGGAETQYF. DNA of the CDR3: TGTGCCTCAGGTGGGGGGGCGGAGACCCAGTACTTC.

This clone was observed a few times. This chain links TRBV29-1 with TRBJ1-1, with a possible D match to TRBD1 (6 bases). Germline V lookup: CDR1 SQVTM, CDR2 ANQGSEA. The CDR3 spans 14 residues. V lost 4 bases to trimming and J lost 4 bases, with 16 bases between them. CDR3 residues: CSVVHRVDSTEAFF. In DNA, the CDR3 is TGCAGCGTTGTGCACAGGGTTGACAGCACTGAAGCTTTCTTT.

The gene calls are TRBV27 and TRBJ1-5; perhaps TRBD1 as D (6 bases). The CDR3 spans 16 residues. The V end was cut by 6 bases, the J end by 3 bases, with 18 bases between. Germline loops: CDR1 MNHEY, CDR2 SMNVEV (reference sequence). CDR3 loop: CASSRAAQGPNQPQHF. CDR3 nucleotides: TGTGCCAGCAGCAGAGCCGCTCAGGGGCCCAATCAGCCCCAGCATTTT.

The rearrangement uses TRBV7-9 and TRBJ2-5; TRBD1 matches 7 bases. Trimming at V came to 6 bases and at J to 5 bases, leaving 12 bases not matched to a gene. CDR3 length equals 15 residues. Germline loops: CDR1 SEHNR, CDR2 FQNEAQ (reference sequence). CDR3: CASRSTGTPGETQYF. CDR3 in DNA: TGTGCCAGCAGGTCGACAGGGACCCCCGGCGAGACCCAGTACTTC.

V usage is TRBV6-1 and J usage is TRBJ1-5; maybe TRBD1 (5 bases). CDR3 length: 14 residues. Germline V gene sequence: CDR1 MNHNS, CDR2 SASEGT. V shed 7 bases and J shed 3 bases, with 13 bases lying between them. The CDR3 sequence is CASTGTQYNQPQHF. The CDR3 DNA reads TGTGCCAGCACCGGGACTCAATACAATCAGCCCCAGCATTTT.

J is TRBJ2-1 and V is TRBV7-9; D is ambiguous. Per germline, CDR1 SEHNR and CDR2 FQNEAQ (reference sequence). The V gene lost 5 bases and the J gene lost 6 bases, with 17 bases spanning the gap. The CDR3 sequence is 15 residues long. In DNA, the CDR3 is TGTGCCAGCAGCCTTCAATCTGGGTCCCTCAATGAGCAGTTCTTC. Protein product: CASSLQSGSLNEQFF.

The V call is TRBV10-3, the J call TRBJ2-7, with a weak D call TRBD2 (5 bases). The CDR3 has 15 amino acids. The germline gives CDR1 ENHRY, CDR2 SYGVKD. Trimming cost V 2 bases and J 0 bases, with 11 bases left between them. CDR3 residues: CAISERERSSYEQYF. CDR3 nucleotide sequence: TGTGCCATCAGTGAGAGGGAGAGGAGCTCCTACGAGCAGTACTTC.

The V call is TRBV2, the J call TRBJ1-2, with D perhaps TRBD1 (5 bases). The CDR3 length is 13 residues. Looked up from germline, CDR1 is SNHLY and CDR2 is FYNNEI. The germline V and J ends were trimmed by 11 bases and 6 bases, with 19 bases remaining between them. CDR3 nucleotide sequence: TGTGCCGGACCCCAGAACAGGAACCATGGCTACACCTTC. Amino acids: CAGPQNRNHGYTF.